The clone carrying this T cell receptor beta chain came up many times. The antigen remains undetermined. TCRdb re-derived calls from the RT-PCR reads in MiXCR, one entry per CDR3 protein. The data show 250,000 to 350,000 distinct CDR3 sequences, 22% seen once. This sample is drawn from a study of response to subunit inactivated influenza vaccine. General study findings and limits: Each seasonal influenza vaccination recruits few new T cells, the authors suggested.

CDR3 length equals 14 residues. The germline V and J ends were trimmed by 6 bases and 0 bases, with 11 bases remaining between them. The source material was PBMCs from blood, sampled around 22 months after vaccination. The source of this sequence is a man aged 45 to 75 who received an inactivated influenza vaccine. The gene calls are TRBV12-3 or TRBV12-4 and TRBJ1-1, with unresolved D. CDR3 DNA: TGTGCCAGCAGGTTCCACCAGCTGAACACTGAAGCTTTCTTT. It translates to CASRFHQLNTEAFF.